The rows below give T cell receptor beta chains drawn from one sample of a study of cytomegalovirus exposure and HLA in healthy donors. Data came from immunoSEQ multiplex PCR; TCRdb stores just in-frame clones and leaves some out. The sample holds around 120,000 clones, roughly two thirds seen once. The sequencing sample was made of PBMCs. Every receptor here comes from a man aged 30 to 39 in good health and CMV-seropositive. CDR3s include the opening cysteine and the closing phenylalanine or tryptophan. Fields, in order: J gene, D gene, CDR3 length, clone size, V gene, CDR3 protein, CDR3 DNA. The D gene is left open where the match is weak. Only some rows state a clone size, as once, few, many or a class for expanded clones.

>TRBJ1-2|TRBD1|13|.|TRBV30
CACVSGQYYGYTF
TGTGCCTGTGTCTCGGGACAGTACTATGGCTACACCTTC
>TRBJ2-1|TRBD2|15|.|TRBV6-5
CASSYSPGLVYEQFF
TGTGCCAGCAGCTATTCTCCGGGACTAGTCTATGAGCAGTTCTTC
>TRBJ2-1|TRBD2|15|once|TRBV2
CASREGLAGLGVQFF
TGTGCCAGCAGGGAAGGACTAGCGGGCCTAGGGGTGCAGTTCTTC
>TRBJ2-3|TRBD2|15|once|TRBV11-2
CASSLLAGGTDTQYF
TGTGCCAGCAGCTTATTGGCGGGAGGCACAGATACGCAGTATTTT
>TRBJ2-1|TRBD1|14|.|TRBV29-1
CSVEHRGLDNEQFF
TGCAGCGTTGAACACAGGGGGCTTGACAATGAGCAGTTCTTC
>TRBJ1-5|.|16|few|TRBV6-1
CASSGGRGSLYQPQHF
TGTGCCAGCAGTGGGGGCAGGGGATCCCTTTATCAGCCCCAGCATTTT
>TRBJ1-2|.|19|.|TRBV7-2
CASSLMFRLRGKPNYGYTF
TGTGCCAGCAGCTTAATGTTTAGACTTAGGGGAAAGCCTAACTATGGCTACACCTTC
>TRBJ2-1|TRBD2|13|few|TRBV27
CASSFGEGNEQFF
TGTGCCAGCAGTTTCGGGGAGGGCAATGAGCAGTTCTTC
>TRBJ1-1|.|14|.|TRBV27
CASSLIGGNTEAFF
TGTGCCAGCAGTTTAATCGGCGGGAACACTGAAGCTTTCTTT
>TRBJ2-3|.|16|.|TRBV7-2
CASSLVSGLRTDTQYF
TGTGCCAGCAGCTTAGTCTCAGGACTCCGCACAGATACGCAGTATTTT
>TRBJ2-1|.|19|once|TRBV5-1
CASSFMGLTGLSSYNEQFF
TGCGCCAGCAGCTTTATGGGACTCACGGGGTTGAGCTCCTACAATGAGCAGTTCTTC
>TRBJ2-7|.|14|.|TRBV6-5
CASSRVGSGYEQYF
TGTGCCAGCAGTCGTGTTGGGAGCGGCTACGAGCAGTACTTC
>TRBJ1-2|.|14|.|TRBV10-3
CAISESVQVNGYTF
TGTGCCATCAGTGAGTCTGTACAGGTTAATGGCTACACCTTC
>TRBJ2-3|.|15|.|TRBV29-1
CSAQGTPGRTDTQYF
TGCAGCGCCCAAGGGACTCCAGGACGGACAGATACGCAGTATTTT
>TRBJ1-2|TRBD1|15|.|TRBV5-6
CASSLASGGAYGYTF
TGTGCCAGCAGCTTGGCCTCAGGGGGTGCCTATGGCTACACCTTC
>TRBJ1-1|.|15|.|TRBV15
CATSRGGSENTEAFF
TGTGCCACCAGCAGAGGAGGGAGCGAGAACACTGAAGCTTTCTTT
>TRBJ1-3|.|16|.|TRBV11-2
CASSSSFGNLGNTIYF
TGTGCCAGCAGTTCTAGTTTTGGAAACTTAGGAAACACCATATATTTT
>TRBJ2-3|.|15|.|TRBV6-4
CASSDTAGSTDTQYF
TGTGCCAGCAGTGACACAGCGGGTAGCACAGATACGCAGTATTTT
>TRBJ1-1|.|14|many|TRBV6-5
CASRLQDQNTEAFF
TGTGCCAGCAGGCTACAGGACCAGAACACTGAAGCTTTCTTT
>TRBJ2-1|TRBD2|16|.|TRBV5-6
CASSLAWSSGRGEQFF
TGTGCCAGCAGCCTAGCTTGGTCTAGCGGGCGGGGTGAGCAGTTCTTC
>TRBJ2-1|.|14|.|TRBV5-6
CASSFIPQSHEQFF
TGTGCCAGCAGTTTCATTCCTCAGTCCCATGAGCAGTTCTTC
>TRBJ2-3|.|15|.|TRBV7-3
CASSKRYTSTDTQYF
TGTGCCAGCAGCAAGAGATATACTAGCACAGATACGCAGTATTTT
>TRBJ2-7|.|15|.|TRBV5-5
CASSLAGSLSYEQYF
TGTGCCAGCAGCTTGGCGGGGAGCCTTTCCTACGAGCAGTACTTC
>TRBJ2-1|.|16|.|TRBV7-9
CASSLERRAAYNEQFF
TGTGCCAGCAGCTTAGAAAGGCGGGCGGCGTACAATGAGCAGTTCTTC
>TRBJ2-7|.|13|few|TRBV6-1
CASGRDTDYEQYF
TGTGCCAGCGGCCGGGACACCGACTACGAGCAGTACTTC
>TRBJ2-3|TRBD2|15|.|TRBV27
CASSLGLAGADTQYF
TGTGCCAGCAGTTTAGGACTAGCGGGAGCAGATACGCAGTATTTT
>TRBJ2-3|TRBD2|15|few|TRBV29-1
CSVDASGGRTDTQYF
TGCAGCGTTGATGCTAGCGGGGGCCGCACAGATACGCAGTATTTT
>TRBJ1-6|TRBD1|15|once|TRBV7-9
CASSSLQGRNSPLHF
TGTGCCAGCAGCTCTTTACAGGGGAGGAATTCACCCCTCCACTTT
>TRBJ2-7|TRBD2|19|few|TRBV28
CASSLGRLAGGFRSDEQYF
TGTGCCAGCAGTTTAGGGAGACTAGCGGGAGGATTTCGATCAGACGAGCAGTACTTC
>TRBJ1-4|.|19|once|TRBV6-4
CASSDRALSDGRDREKLFF
TGTGCCAGCAGTGATCGGGCTCTTAGTGATGGCCGGGATAGGGAAAAACTGTTTTTT
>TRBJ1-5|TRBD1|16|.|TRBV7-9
CASSLETGGGQQPQHF
TGTGCCAGCAGCCTAGAGACAGGGGGGGGGCAACAGCCCCAGCATTTT
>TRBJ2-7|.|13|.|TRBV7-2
CASSPTGFYEQYF
TGTGCCAGCAGCCCAACAGGGTTCTACGAGCAGTACTTC
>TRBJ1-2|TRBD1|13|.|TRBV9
CASSPGQGLGYTF
TGTGCCAGCAGCCCGGGACAGGGCCTTGGCTACACCTTC
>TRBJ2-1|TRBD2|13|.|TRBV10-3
CATVAGGYNEQFF
TGTGCCACCGTAGCGGGTGGATACAATGAGCAGTTCTTC
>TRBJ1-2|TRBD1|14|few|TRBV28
CASSSWTGGGGYTF
TGTGCCAGCAGTTCGTGGACAGGGGGTGGTGGCTACACCTTC
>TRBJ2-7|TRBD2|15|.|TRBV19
CASSSYGLAGYEQYF
TGTGCCAGTAGTAGCTACGGACTAGCGGGCTACGAGCAGTACTTC
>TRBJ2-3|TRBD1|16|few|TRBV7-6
CASSRGGTGGSDTQYF
TGTGCCAGCAGCCGCGGCGGGACAGGGGGGTCAGATACGCAGTATTTT
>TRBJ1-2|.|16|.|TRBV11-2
CASSFASGGHNYGYTF
TGTGCCAGCAGCTTCGCCTCTGGGGGACATAACTATGGCTACACCTTC
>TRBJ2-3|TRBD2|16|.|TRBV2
CASGPLTSGSTDTQYF
TGTGCCAGCGGACCTTTGACTAGCGGGAGCACAGATACGCAGTATTTT
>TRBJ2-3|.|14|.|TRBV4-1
CASSLRHPTDTQYF
TGCGCCAGCAGCCTCAGACACCCCACAGATACGCAGTATTTT
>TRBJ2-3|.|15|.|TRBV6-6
CASTQREASTDTQYF
TGTGCCAGCACCCAGAGGGAGGCTAGCACAGATACGCAGTATTTT
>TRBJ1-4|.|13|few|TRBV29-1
CSAWQSTNEKLFF
TGCAGCGCCTGGCAGTCAACTAATGAAAAACTGTTTTTT